This TCR beta chain was sequenced during a study of blood T cells in healthy people across ages. Losses at the gene ends were 4 bases for V and 7 bases for J; bases not matched to a gene: 6. Looked up from germline, CDR1 is SGHRS and CDR2 is YFSETQ. This CDR3 is built from 14 residues. Comments on this clonotype: As yet, its antigen is unknown.

Notes on the study in general: CMV status of donors was unknown, possibly confounding expanded clonotype changes. Across the age range, TCR beta diversity per million T cells fell in a roughly linear way. Diversity estimates from one million T cells were considered underestimates. Diversity of TCR beta correlated strongly with naive T cell percentage.

Sample-barcoded 5' priming and a J-beta primer mix drove a second PCR of 7 to 11 cycles. TCRdb processed the 5' RACE reads anew with MiXCR; each CDR3 protein has one entry. The sample contains more than 1,400,000 distinct CDR3 sequences, approximately 42% of which appear only once. The sequenced sample consisted of blood. The gene calls are TRBV5-1 and TRBJ2-1, with 9 bases that match TRBD1. This TCR was sampled from a woman aged 18-29 years in good health. The CDR3 DNA reads TGCGCCAGCAGCATGGGACAGGGAACAAATGAGCAGTTCTTC. Translated: CASSMGQGTNEQFF. The full variable domain, in which reference TRBV5-1 and TRBJ2-1 provide the parts outside the CDR3, is KAGVTQTPRYLIKTRGQQVTLSCSPISGHRSVSWYQQTPGQGLQFLFEYFSETQRNKGNFPGRFSGRQFSNSRSEMNVSTLELGDSALYLCASSMGQGTNEQFFGPGTRLTVL.